Each of the 31 T cell receptor beta chains below was sequenced from the same sample in a study of cytomegalovirus exposure and HLA in healthy donors. The protocol was immunoSEQ multiplex PCR, while the TCRdb copy is restricted to in-frame clones and leaves out a portion. The sample holds 150,000 to 200,000 clones, approximately 78% seen once. The specimen sequenced was PBMCs. These receptors all come from a woman in her twenties or thirties in good health and CMV-seronegative.

CDR3 in amino acids: CASRAGTSGYEQYF. CDR3 DNA: TGTGCCAGCAGGGCCGGGACTAGCGGGTACGAGCAGTACTTC. The chain uses TRBV2 and TRBJ2-7, with 12 bases matching TRBD2. This CDR3 is 14 amino acids long. The V gene end was trimmed by 6 bases and the J gene end by 4 bases; junction bases not matched to a gene: 4. Germline loops: CDR1 SNHLY, CDR2 FYNNEI.

This clone turned up a few times. The rearrangement uses TRBV18 and TRBJ2-7; 9 bases align to TRBD2. In germline, CDR1 is KGHSH, CDR2 LQKENI. V shed 1 base and J 5 bases; nucleotides not matched to a gene: 0. This CDR3 contains 13 residues. Here the CDR3 reads CASSPRLADEQYF. CDR3 nucleotides: TGTGCCAGCTCACCACGACTAGCGGACGAGCAGTACTTC.

This rearrangement joins TRBV2 to TRBJ1-2; weak D call: TRBD1 (5 bases). Per the germline V gene, CDR1 is SNHLY and CDR2 is FYNNEI. V lost 6 bases and J lost 4, with 15 bases in between. CDR3 length equals 14 residues. This chain's CDR3 is CASRGVTVSYGYTF. The CDR3 DNA is TGTGCCAGCAGAGGGGTGACAGTATCCTATGGCTACACCTTC.

The chain joins TRBV6-1 to TRBJ2-5; 7 positions agree with TRBD2. From germline, CDR1 is MNHNS and CDR2 SASEGT. The CDR3 extends over 16 amino acids. V shed 3 bases and J 2 bases; nucleotides not matched to a gene: 9. CDR3 amino acids: CASSDFSGEAQETQYF. As DNA, the CDR3 is TGTGCCAGCAGTGACTTCAGCGGGGAGGCTCAAGAGACCCAGTACTTC.

V gene TRBV4-1 combines with J gene TRBJ2-5, with a weak D call TRBD2 (6 bases). Deletions cut 5 bases from V and 5 bases from J, with 24 bases between. The germline gives CDR1 MGHRA, CDR2 YSYEKL. This CDR3 spans 17 amino acids. CDR3 residues: CASSAYRGLEISETQYF. The CDR3 DNA reads TGCGCCAGCAGCGCTTATCGGGGACTGGAGATTTCGGAGACCCAGTACTTC.

DNA for the CDR3: TGTGCCAGCAGCCCAGGGGGGACTGAAGCTTTCTTT. Translated, it gives CASSPGGTEAFF. The chain joins TRBV5-4 to TRBJ1-1; 7 bases fit TRBD1. Germline-derived CDR1 and CDR2 are SGHNT and YYREEE (reference sequence). Unmatched junction bases numbered 2, after V lost 4 bases and J lost 5 bases. CDR3 length: 12 amino acids. Filled out from reference TRBV5-4 and TRBJ1-1, the complete variable domain reads ETGVTQSPTHLIKTRGQQVTLRCSSQSGHNTVSWYQQALGQGPQFIFQYYREEENGRGNFPPRFSGLQFPNYSSELNVNALELDDSALYLCASSPGGTEAFFGQGTRLTVV.

This chain links TRBV5-4 with TRBJ2-7; a weak D match, TRBD2 (6 bases). V gave up 4 bases and J gave up 3 bases, with 14 bases separating them. The CDR3 covers 14 residues. Germline V CDR1 and CDR2: SGHNT, YYREEE (reference sequence). The CDR3 nucleotides are TGTGCCAGCAGCCGACTGGGAGGTCGCTACGAGCAGTACTTC. Translated, it gives CASSRLGGRYEQYF. Filled out from reference TRBV5-4 and TRBJ2-7, the complete variable domain reads ETGVTQSPTHLIKTRGQQVTLRCSSQSGHNTVSWYQQALGQGPQFIFQYYREEENGRGNFPPRFSGLQFPNYSSELNVNALELDDSALYLCASSRLGGRYEQYFGPGTRLTVT.

The CDR3 here is CASSLAGTSSYNEQFF. In DNA, the CDR3 is TGTGCCAGCAGCTTAGCCGGGACTAGCAGCTACAATGAGCAGTTCTTC. The chain uses TRBV9 and TRBJ2-1; 9 nucleotides match TRBD2. Germline V gene sequence: CDR1 SGDLS, CDR2 YYNGEE. Trimming took 4 bases from V and 3 from J; bases not matched to a gene: 8. The length of the CDR3 is 16 residues.

This clone was observed a few times. V is TRBV5-1 and J is TRBJ2-7; D perhaps matches TRBD2 (6 bases). V lost 7 bases and J 0 bases, leaving 20 bases between the germline ends. The V gene's germline CDR1 is SGHRS and CDR2 YFSETQ. CDR3 length equals 16 residues. CDR3 DNA: TGCGCCAGCGCACTGGGGGGAGGAGGGAACTCCTACGAGCAGTACTTC. Its protein product is CASALGGGGNSYEQYF. Full variable domain (missing parts from reference TRBV5-1 and TRBJ2-7): KAGVTQTPRYLIKTRGQQVTLSCSPISGHRSVSWYQQTPGQGLQFLFEYFSETQRNKGNFPGRFSGRQFSNSRSEMNVSTLELGDSALYLCASALGGGGNSYEQYFGPGTRLTVT.

The chain employs TRBV5-1 and TRBJ2-7; 8 bases line up with TRBD1. The CDR3 runs to 16 residues. CDR1 and CDR2 (germline): SGHRS, YFSETQ. Trimming took 3 bases from V and 0 from J; bases not matched to a gene: 8. The CDR3 is CASSSSGQGYSYEQYF. The DNA of the CDR3 is TGCGCCAGCAGCTCCTCTGGACAGGGATACTCCTACGAGCAGTACTTC.

The chain combines TRBV5-1 with TRBJ2-3; D is unclear. The V gene's germline CDR1 is SGHRS and CDR2 YFSETQ. The CDR3 is 14 amino acids. V was trimmed by 6 bases and J by 2 bases, leaving 13 bases between them. CDR3 in DNA: TGCGCCAGCAAGGAAATGGGCGTCACAGATACGCAGTATTTT. It encodes CASKEMGVTDTQYF.

The CDR3 nucleotides read TGTGCCAGTAGTCCCGAGGGGGTGTCGGGGGCCAACGTCCTGACTTTC. Its translation is CASSPEGVSGANVLTF. V usage is TRBV19 and J usage is TRBJ2-6; the D gene is possibly TRBD1 (6 bases). Germline CDR1 reads LNHDA; CDR2 reads SQIVND (reference sequence). The CDR3 sequence is 16 residues long. The V gene lost 5 bases and the J gene lost 4 bases, with 15 bases spanning the gap.

The chain joins TRBV5-1 to TRBJ1-2, with D unclear. CDR3 length: 13 residues. Germline loops: CDR1 SGHRS, CDR2 YFSETQ. Trimming left V 4 bases short and J 8 bases short, with 15 bases between. The DNA of the CDR3 is TGCGCCAGCAGCGGGGAGGCGTTGCACGGCTACACCTTC. It specifies CASSGEALHGYTF.

This chain connects TRBV2 to TRBJ1-5; D possibly corresponds to TRBD1 (5 bases). The V end was cut by 8 bases, the J end by 4 bases, with 12 bases between. The CDR3 length is 13 residues. CDR1 is SNHLY and CDR2 is FYNNEI in the germline V gene. CDR3 bases: TGTGCCAGCCATGGGGGGGGGAATCAGCCCCAGCATTTT. It is translated as CASHGGGNQPQHF.

The chain links TRBV27 to TRBJ2-1; 7 bases are a match to TRBD2. The CDR3 loop spans 16 amino acids. V trimming: 6 bases; J trimming: 4 bases; junction bases outside the gene matches: 12. The germline V gene has CDR1 MNHEY and CDR2 SMNVEV (reference sequence). CDR3 coding DNA: TGTGCCAGCAGCCCCCGAGGAGCGGGACTGTACAATGAGCAGTTCTTC. Encoded protein: CASSPRGAGLYNEQFF.

This CDR3 is CASAPQGQGKLFF. CDR3 in DNA: TGTGCCAGCGCACCACAGGGGCAGGGGAAACTGTTTTTT. V and J are TRBV7-6 and TRBJ1-4, with 7 positions matching TRBD1. Germline CDR1 and CDR2: SGHVS and FNYEAQ. Trimming cost V 8 bases and J 11 bases; bases outside gene matches: 11. CDR3 length equals 13 residues.

This rearrangement joins TRBV11-3 to TRBJ2-1, with TRBD2 as a possible D gene (6 bases). Germline assignment: CDR1 SGHNT and CDR2 YENEEA. CDR3 length equals 12 residues. V was shortened by 6 bases and J by 5 bases, with 8 bases between the two germline ends. The DNA of the CDR3 is TGTGCCAGCAGTCGGGGGAACAATGAGCAGTTCTTC. It yields the protein CASSRGNNEQFF.

V and J are TRBV5-4 and TRBJ2-5; a possible D gene is TRBD2 (6 bases). Trimming shortened V by 3 bases and J by 0 bases, and 12 bases separated the two germline ends. This CDR3 is built from 15 residues. The germline CDR1 and CDR2 sequences are SGHNT and YYREEE (reference sequence). CDR3 DNA sequence: TGTGCCAGCAGCTCGGGGGTCGGCAACCAAGAGACCCAGTACTTC. As protein: CASSSGVGNQETQYF.

CDR3 sequence reads: CASSLVPRTSGFSYEQYF. Written as DNA, the CDR3 is TGTGCCAGCAGCTTAGTACCCCGGACTAGCGGGTTTTCCTACGAGCAGTACTTC. V gene TRBV11-2 combines with J gene TRBJ2-7; 11 positions agree with TRBD2. The CDR3 contains 18 residues. Germline CDR1 is SGHAT and CDR2 is FQNNGV. V lost 1 base and J lost 1; bases outside the gene matches: 9.

In regard to this clone: Other DNA variants within this sample encode the same CDR3. V is TRBV19 and J is TRBJ2-1; D gene uncertain. V lost 1 base and J 0 bases, leaving 4 bases between the germline ends. The CDR3 is 14 residues long. Per the germline V gene, CDR1 is LNHDA and CDR2 is SQIVND (reference sequence). The CDR3 sequence: CASSIGSSYNEQFF. For the CDR3, the DNA is TGTGCCAGTAGTATAGGGAGCTCCTACAATGAGCAGTTCTTC.

J is TRBJ1-1 and V is TRBV6-5; D might be TRBD1 (5 bases). CDR3 length: 16 residues. Germline assignment: CDR1 MNHEY and CDR2 SVGAGI. V lost 0 bases to trimming and J lost 3 bases, with 14 bases between them. CDR3 sequence reads: CASSYSIGREDTEAFF. In nucleotides, the CDR3 is TGTGCCAGCAGTTACTCGATTGGCAGGGAAGACACTGAAGCTTTCTTT.

This clone was seen a few times. The chain uses TRBV19 and TRBJ2-1; 13 bases align to TRBD2. The germline V gene has CDR1 LNHDA and CDR2 SQIVND (reference sequence). V was clipped by 5 bases and J by 10 bases; unmatched bases: 11. This CDR3 spans 16 amino acids. CDR3 nucleotide sequence: TGTGCCAGTAGTGCATCCACTAGCGGGAGGGCGCGGGAGCAGTTCTTC. This gives the protein CASSASTSGRAREQFF.

The V gene is TRBV7-9, the J gene TRBJ2-7; no definite D call. V gave up 5 bases and J gave up 4 bases, with 6 bases separating them. The CDR3 has 11 residues. Germline CDR1 and CDR2: SEHNR and FQNEAQ (reference sequence). CDR3 amino acids: CASSRSYEQYF. The CDR3, as DNA: TGTGCCAGCAGCCGGAGTTACGAGCAGTACTTC.

This chain uses TRBV2 with TRBJ2-7; TRBD2 matches 7 bases. Germline V CDR1 and CDR2: SNHLY, FYNNEI. Trimming took 8 bases from V and 4 from J; bases not matched to a gene: 8. This CDR3 comprises 13 residues. Written as DNA, the CDR3 is TGTGCCAGCGGGGGGGTATACACTTACGAGCAGTACTTC. Translation gives CASGGVYTYEQYF.

This clone was seen a single time. The chain employs TRBV7-9 and TRBJ2-2; 7 bases are a match to TRBD1. Per germline, CDR1 SEHNR and CDR2 FQNEAQ (reference sequence). The CDR3 has 15 amino acids. V shed 5 bases, J shed 4 bases, and the junction held 7 bases outside the gene matches. In DNA, the CDR3 is TGTGCCAGCAGCATCAGGACAGGAGGCACCGGGGAGCTGTTTTTT. Translated: CASSIRTGGTGELFF.

This chain links TRBV6-6 with TRBJ2-7, with 8 bases matching TRBD1. The length of the CDR3 is 16 residues. V lost 6 bases to trimming and J lost 1 base; unmatched junction nucleotides: 11. Germline values: CDR1 MNHNY, CDR2 SVGAGI (reference sequence). CDR3 nucleotides: TGTGCCAGCAGGGGAACTGGACAGGGATTTTCCTACGAGCAGTACTTC. Translated, it gives CASRGTGQGFSYEQYF.

This chain links TRBV7-3 with TRBJ2-2; 7 bases match TRBD2. Germline V gene lookup returns CDR1 SGHTA and CDR2 FQGTGA. V shed 5 bases, J shed 3 bases, and the junction held 3 bases outside the gene matches. The CDR3 has 14 amino acids. The CDR3 DNA sequence: TGTGCCAGCAGCCTCAGCGGGGACACCGGGGAGCTGTTTTTT. It codes for CASSLSGDTGELFF.

This clone was seen a handful of times. The chain is built from TRBV2 and TRBJ2-2; tentative D call: TRBD2 (5 bases). From germline, CDR1 is SNHLY and CDR2 FYNNEI. V was clipped by 3 bases and J by 6 bases, with 14 bases between them. The CDR3 has 15 amino acids. The CDR3 DNA reads as TGTGCCAGCAGTGACGGGCTACTAGTGGCCGGGGAGCTGTTTTTT. It is translated as CASSDGLLVAGELFF.

The chain links TRBV27 to TRBJ2-3; no clear D. CDR3 length equals 15 residues. Trimming cost V 8 bases and J 2 bases, with 17 bases left between them. Per germline, CDR1 MNHEY and CDR2 SMNVEV (reference sequence). CDR3 in amino acids: CASRSLTEITDTQYF. The CDR3 bases are TGTGCCAGCCGCTCACTAACCGAAATCACAGATACGCAGTATTTT.

The gene calls are TRBV29-1 and TRBJ1-1; possible D gene TRBD1, 5 bases. There are 13 residues in the CDR3. In germline, CDR1 is SQVTM, CDR2 ANQGSEA. V was shortened by 6 bases and J by 11 bases, with 22 bases between the two germline ends. Here the CDR3 DNA reads TGCAGCGTGGCCCCCCGGGACTCCCCCGGGGCTTTCTTT. Translating gives CSVAPRDSPGAFF.

The chain joins TRBV30 to TRBJ2-4; weak D call: TRBD2 (6 bases). V gave up 3 bases and J gave up 3 bases, with 18 bases separating them. The CDR3 is 16 residues long. Germline lookup yields CDR1 GTSNPN and CDR2 SVGIG (reference sequence). DNA for the CDR3: TGTGCCTGGAGGGACGGGGGACGGCGGTTCAAAAACATTCAGTACTTC. Its protein is CAWRDGGRRFKNIQYF.